The present T cell receptor beta chain was sequenced within a study of cytomegalovirus exposure and HLA in healthy donors listed by TCRdb under 2017. Regarding the complete study: An earlier analysis of some 620 of the donors reported approximately 300 Gb of sequence data and 117 million unique TCR beta sequences obtained from approximately 180 million T cells. An early release covering approximately 600 HLA-typed donors comprised 250 to 350 gigabases of sequencing data and around 80 million unique TCR sequences. Of the 300 to 450 genotyped donors, 65% to 90% were placed in the genetic ancestry cluster associated with self-reported Caucasian donors. The study was designed to test whether signatures of past pathogen exposure could be identified by cataloging public T cell receptors. Using immunosequencing, the study profiled T cell repertoires from 500 to 800 subjects and related those repertoires to cytomegalovirus serostatus. A separate validation cohort of roughly 110 different subjects was used in addition to the approximately 670-subject first cohort. To predict cytomegalovirus infection status, the study brought together high-throughput TCR immunosequencing, statistical association of individual TCRs with disease status, and machine learning. To study patterns of TCR occurrence, a later analysis re-analyzed previously published TCR beta repertoires from 500 to 850 donors and added high-resolution HLA genotyping. The later analysis used no new phenotypic data to find candidate immune exposures, relying instead on TCR beta sequences and their occurrence across donors. An earlier analysis of approximately 640 of the donors applied high-throughput TCR beta sequencing to assess whether each TCR beta V gene segment acted as functional or pseudogenic. Donor age, sex, ethnicity and CMV serostatus were compiled together with the repertoire data. A later genetic analysis used genome-wide SNP genotypes for about 65% of the 666 donors, treating that subset as a discovery cohort. All discovery cohort repertoires had been generated using a single sequencing platform. HLA typing covered class I and class II loci at four-digit resolution. Typing coverage varied by locus: roughly 629-630 donors for A, B, C, DRB1 and DQB1; 522 for DQA1; more than 600 for DPA1; approximately 490 for DPB1. Roughly five DR-DQ haplotypes were handled as single units for association and clustering, since linkage in the cohort was strong. Among 300 to 450 genotyped donors of the cohort, an average of 235,054 unique TCR beta nucleotide sequences were sequenced per donor, roughly 20% of them non-productive. The paper as a whole reports these results and caveats: In a later analysis, TCR association rates were found to vary across HLA loci, with the most associated TCRs seen for DRB1 alleles and the fewest for HLA-C alleles. Broadly in line with IMGT annotations, most TCR beta V segments showed up in productive rearrangements about 87% or about 30% of the time in an earlier analysis of 450 to 600 of the donors. According to a later genetic analysis, donors in an Asian-associated ancestry cluster had fewer N-insertions in productive TCRs than the approximately 650-donor mean. In a later analysis, HLA-associated TCR beta chains showed more clonal expansion and lower generation probabilities than non-associated chains that were equally common. Linkage disequilibrium might explain the correlated functional status among segregating V segments, but an unknown experimental factor could not be excluded. According to a later analysis, parvovirus B19, influenza, CMV and Epstein-Barr virus appeared linked to several top co-occurrence clusters. Because counts were too low, roughly 16 rarely observed V segments, including chromosome 9 orphons, were left out of the earlier analysis of roughly 600 of the donors. The study listed approximately 150 TCR beta chains as associated with cytomegalovirus. The cohort was sequenced for TCR beta chains only, and without alpha or paired-chain data the features that could be detected were limited. The only immune exposure information available for the cohort was CMV serostatus. The 87-base-pair reads could not distinguish some IMGT-functional V segments, including TRBV6-2 and TRBV6-3, so those segments were excluded. Assigning TCR associations to individual alleles was difficult when HLA alleles, especially DR and DQ, strongly co-occurred. Presence/absence analyses assumed roughly uniform sequencing depth across donors, an assumption that may not hold. Cytomegalovirus status was reported to be diagnosed by the classifier with high specificity and sensitivity in both the original and validation cohorts. In a later analysis, over 15,000 TCR beta sequences were associated with specific HLA alleles at a false discovery rate of 0.05. A further reported finding was that TCR beta sequences accurately predicted the HLA-A and HLA-B alleles for most subjects in the first cohort. A few of the identified cytomegalovirus-associated TCR beta chains were confirmed in vitro to be specific for cytomegalovirus antigens. In a later genetic analysis, a missense DCLRE1C variant was associated with V-gene and J-gene trimming of TCR beta chains, and the association was replicated in an independent cohort. HLA typing was unavailable for some donors at each locus, so association tests used only the typed subset. It was suggested by the authors that the approach could potentially be generalized to other disease states and immunological phenotypes. Most TCR sequences were seen in very few donors, while some public TCRs were found in many individuals. The sequencing pipeline was judged likely to have produced a cluster of highly shared sequence variants as a technical artifact. A later analysis found that most CMV-associated TCR beta chains appeared HLA-restricted, with HLA associations seemingly driven largely by CMV exposure.

The library was made by the immunoSEQ multiplex PCR assay. For the multiplex PCR, a mixture combining 60 forward primers for TCR Vbeta segments and 13 reverse primers for TCR Jbeta segments was used. A multiplex PCR assay on genomic DNA amplified the CDR3 region of rearranged TCR beta genes. The amplified TCR beta libraries were sequenced on the Illumina HiSeq System as 87-base-pair reads. The study's own analysis went as follows. A later analysis tallied 75 million to 85 million unique TCR beta chains across the 600 to 700 repertoires, and 10 million to 11 million of those chains were shared by two or more donors. Raw reads were error-corrected and collapsed into unique sequences with a nearest-neighbor algorithm that merged closely related sequences to remove PCR and sequencing errors. CDR3 sequences were aligned to IMGT reference sequences to assign V, D and J gene segments. Each retained sequence needed at least a six-nucleotide match to both a V gene segment and a J gene segment. A rearrangement was called productive if the CDR3 had no stop codons and remained in frame with V and J, and every other rearrangement was called non-productive. CDR3 was defined according to IMGT convention as the region running from the second conserved V-encoded cysteine to the conserved J-encoded phenylalanine. In an earlier analysis of around 540 of the donors, sequences lacking an unambiguous match to a single V gene segment were excluded. In an earlier analysis of some 590 of the donors, a V segment was called functional when productive rearrangements were above 56.7%, and segregating when the standard deviation between donors exceeded 5%. A statistical classification framework was developed to diagnose cytomegalovirus status using the catalog of TCR beta chain sequences. In a later analysis, V and J genes were assigned by comparing TCR nucleotide sequences against IMGT/GENE-DB human TR gene sequences. In a later analysis, CDR3 sequences and most-parsimonious VDJ recombination scenarios were assigned using the TCRdist pipeline. A later analysis defined each TCR beta chain by its CDR3 amino acid sequence plus V-gene family, and excluded reads lacking a unique V-gene family. To address suspected cross-contamination and a sequencing artifact, a later analysis removed a few hundred highly shared, low-generation-probability nucleotide sequences. In a later analysis, a clonal expansion index was calculated for each public chain from normalized within-repertoire ranks of inferred template counts. Generation probabilities in a later analysis came from a VDJ recombination model fitted to out-of-frame rearrangements, and those results were checked against IGoR. A later analysis scored TCR-TCR, TCR-HLA and TCR-CMV co-occurrence with hypergeometric tests, applying a repertoire-size bias correction to TCR pairs. False discovery rates were estimated in a later analysis by permuting HLA or CMV assignments 20 times. In a later analysis, co-occurring TCRs were grouped using DBSCAN, and TCRdist sequence similarity was added for clustering within HLA-allele-positive subsets. Co-occurrence clustering excluded repertoires with fewer than 30,000 or more than 120,000 public chains, plus five with anomalous nucleotide sharing. Entries here come from immuneACCESS through TCRdb and include only in-frame sequences with V and J called. Some clones fail to appear in such tables; in the studies checked, an unresolved V gene covers under half of the shortfall, and the cause of the remainder is unknown. The DNA gave D and trimming, while V, J and clone size come from that table. Recorded for this sample are about 190,000 clones; about nine tenths of them occurred a single time. The top ten constitute approximately 0.98% of the sample.

Taken from cysteine to phenylalanine, the CDR3 has 14 residues. The retained sequence is limited to the CDR3, 42 bases, with the frame set at the first base. Relative to germline, V is 10 bases shorter and J is 6 bases shorter, with 19 bases between their ends. The germline V gene encodes CDR1 LNHDA and CDR2 SQIVND (reference sequence). This clone was seen a few times. This clone's antigen is unknown. One base away there is no much larger clone; base qualities are not given. The cohort consisted of some 730 healthy bone marrow donors. Cohort members were all nominally healthy when sampled, although unrecorded immune exposures were likely present. The donor tested CMV seronegative and was one of the 352 seronegative cohort members. Each donor provided a peripheral blood sample, and peripheral blood mononuclear cells were used for TCR beta sequencing. Genomic DNA extraction from the blood cell samples was performed with the Qiagen DNeasy Blood Extraction Kit.

The sequenced material came from PBMCs. This receptor was obtained from a boy younger than 10 in good health and CMV-seronegative. This sequence uses TRBV19 and TRBJ1-5; a tentative D call is TRBD1 (6 bases match). CDR3 loop: CATAPNQQGQPQHF. The DNA reads as follows: TGTGCCACCGCGCCTAACCAACAGGGTCAGCCCCAGCATTTT.